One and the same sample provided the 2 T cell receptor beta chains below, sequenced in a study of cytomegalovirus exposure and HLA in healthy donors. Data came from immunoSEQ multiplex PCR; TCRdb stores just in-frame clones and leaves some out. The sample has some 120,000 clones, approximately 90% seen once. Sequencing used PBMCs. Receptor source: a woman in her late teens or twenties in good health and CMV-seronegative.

In DNA, the CDR3 is TGTGCCAGCAGCCAAGCCGGGGACAGGGGAGAGGTGTACTTC. Residues: CASSQAGDRGEVYF. The J gene is TRBJ2-7, the V gene TRBV14, with 10 bases aligning to TRBD1. The germline V gene encodes CDR1 SGHDN and CDR2 FVKESK. V shed 1 base and J 12 bases; nucleotides not matched to a gene: 9. The CDR3 loop spans 14 amino acids.

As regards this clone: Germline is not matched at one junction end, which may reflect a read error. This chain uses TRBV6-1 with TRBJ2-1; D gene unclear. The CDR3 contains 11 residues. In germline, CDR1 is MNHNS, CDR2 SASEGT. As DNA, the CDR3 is TGTGCCAGCAGTGAAGAGCCTAGAAGAGTCTTC. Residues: CASSEEPRRVF.